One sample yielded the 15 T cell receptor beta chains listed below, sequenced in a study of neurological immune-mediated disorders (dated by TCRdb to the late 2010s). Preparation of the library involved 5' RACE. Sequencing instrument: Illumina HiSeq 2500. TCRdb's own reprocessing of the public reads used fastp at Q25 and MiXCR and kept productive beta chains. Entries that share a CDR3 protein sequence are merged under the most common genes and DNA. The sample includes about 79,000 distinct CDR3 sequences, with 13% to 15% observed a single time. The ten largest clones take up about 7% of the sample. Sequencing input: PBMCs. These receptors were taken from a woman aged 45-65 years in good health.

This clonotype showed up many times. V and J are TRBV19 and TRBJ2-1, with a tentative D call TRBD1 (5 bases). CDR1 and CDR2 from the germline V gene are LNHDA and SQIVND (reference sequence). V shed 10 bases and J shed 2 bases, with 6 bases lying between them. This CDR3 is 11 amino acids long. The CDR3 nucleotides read TGTGCCAAGACAGCCTACAATGAGCAGTTCTTC. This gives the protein CAKTAYNEQFF.

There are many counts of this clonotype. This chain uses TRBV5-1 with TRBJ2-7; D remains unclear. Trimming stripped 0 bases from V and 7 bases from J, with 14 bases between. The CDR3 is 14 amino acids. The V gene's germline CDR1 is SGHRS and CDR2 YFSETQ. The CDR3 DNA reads TGCGCCAGCAGCTTGGCTCTGGATGTTGGGGAGCAGTACTTC. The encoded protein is CASSLALDVGEQYF.

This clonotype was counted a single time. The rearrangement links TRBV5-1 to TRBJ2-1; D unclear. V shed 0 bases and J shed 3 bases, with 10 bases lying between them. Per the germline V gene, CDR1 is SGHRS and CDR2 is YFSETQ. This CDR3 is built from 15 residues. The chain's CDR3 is CASSLGPSGYNEQFF. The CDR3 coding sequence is TGCGCCAGCAGCTTGGGACCTAGTGGCTACAATGAGCAGTTCTTC.

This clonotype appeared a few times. The CDR3 spells CASSPRQGAGDEQYF. Here the CDR3 DNA reads TGTGCCAGCTCACCACGACAGGGGGCAGGCGACGAGCAGTACTTC. This chain uses TRBV18 with TRBJ2-7, with 10 bases identical to TRBD1. CDR1 is KGHSH, CDR2 LQKENI, per germline. The V gene end was trimmed by 1 base and the J gene end by 5 bases; junction bases not matched to a gene: 5. This CDR3 comprises 15 residues.

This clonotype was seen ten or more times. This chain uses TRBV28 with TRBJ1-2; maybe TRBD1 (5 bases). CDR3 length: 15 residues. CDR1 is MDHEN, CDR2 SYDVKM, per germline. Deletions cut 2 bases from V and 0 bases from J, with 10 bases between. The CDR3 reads CASSLGGNSNYGYTF. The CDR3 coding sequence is TGTGCCAGCAGTTTAGGGGGGAATTCTAACTATGGCTACACCTTC.

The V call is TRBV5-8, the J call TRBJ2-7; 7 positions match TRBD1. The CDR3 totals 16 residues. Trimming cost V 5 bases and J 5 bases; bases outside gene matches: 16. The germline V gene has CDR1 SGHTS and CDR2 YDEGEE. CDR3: CASRFPGQWAINEQYF. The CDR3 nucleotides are TGTGCCAGCAGATTTCCGGGACAGTGGGCGATAAACGAGCAGTACTTC.

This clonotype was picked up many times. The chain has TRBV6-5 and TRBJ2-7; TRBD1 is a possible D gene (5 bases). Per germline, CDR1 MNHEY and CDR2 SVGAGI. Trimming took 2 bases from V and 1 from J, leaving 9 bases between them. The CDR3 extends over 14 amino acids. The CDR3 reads CASSYAGASYEQYF. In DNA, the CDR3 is TGTGCCAGCAGTTACGCTGGGGCTTCCTACGAGCAGTACTTC.

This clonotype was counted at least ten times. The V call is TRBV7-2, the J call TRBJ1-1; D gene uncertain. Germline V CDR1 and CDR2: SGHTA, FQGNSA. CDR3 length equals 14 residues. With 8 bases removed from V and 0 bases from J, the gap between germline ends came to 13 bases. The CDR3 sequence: CASLMGRVNTEAFF. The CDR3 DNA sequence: TGTGCCAGCCTTATGGGGAGGGTGAACACTGAAGCTTTCTTT.

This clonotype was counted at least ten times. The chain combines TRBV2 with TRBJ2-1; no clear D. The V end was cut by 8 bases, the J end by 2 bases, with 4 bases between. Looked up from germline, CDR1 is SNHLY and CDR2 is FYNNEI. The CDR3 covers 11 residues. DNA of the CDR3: TGTGCCAGCGGGGCCTACAATGAGCAGTTCTTC. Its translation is CASGAYNEQFF. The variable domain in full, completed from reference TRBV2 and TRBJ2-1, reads EPEVTQTPSHQVTQMGQEVILRCVPISNHLYFYWYRQILGQKVEFLVSFYNNEISEKSEIFDDQFSVERPDGSNFTLKIRSTKLEDSAMYFCASGAYNEQFFGPGTRLTVL.

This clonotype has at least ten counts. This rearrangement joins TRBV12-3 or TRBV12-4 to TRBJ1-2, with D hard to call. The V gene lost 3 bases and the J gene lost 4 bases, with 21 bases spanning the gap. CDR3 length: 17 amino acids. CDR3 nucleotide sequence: TGTGCCAGCAGTTTGTTTCTGGAACCTAGAGTTTTCTATGGCTACACCTTC. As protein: CASSLFLEPRVFYGYTF.

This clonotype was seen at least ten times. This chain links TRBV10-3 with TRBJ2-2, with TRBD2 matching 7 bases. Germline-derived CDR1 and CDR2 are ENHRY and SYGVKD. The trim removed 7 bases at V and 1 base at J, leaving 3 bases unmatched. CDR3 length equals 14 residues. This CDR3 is CAIKAGENTGELFF. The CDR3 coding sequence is TGTGCCATCAAGGCGGGAGAGAACACCGGGGAGCTGTTTTTT.

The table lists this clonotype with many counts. The CDR3 is CSVEDRSGANVLTF. The CDR3 DNA sequence: TGCAGCGTTGAAGATCGCTCTGGGGCCAACGTCCTGACTTTC. The J gene is TRBJ2-6, the V gene TRBV29-1; D unclear. Germline V gene lookup returns CDR1 SQVTM and CDR2 ANQGSEA. The V end lost 0 bases, the J end lost 0 bases, and 3 bases lay between the germline ends. The CDR3 has 14 amino acids. The full variable domain, with the rest looked up from reference TRBV29-1 and TRBJ2-6, is SAVISQKPSRDICQRGTSLTIQCQVDSQVTMMFWYRQQPGQSLTLIATANQGSEATYESGFVIDKFPISRPNLTFSTLTVSNMSPEDSSIYLCSVEDRSGANVLTFGAGSRLTVL.

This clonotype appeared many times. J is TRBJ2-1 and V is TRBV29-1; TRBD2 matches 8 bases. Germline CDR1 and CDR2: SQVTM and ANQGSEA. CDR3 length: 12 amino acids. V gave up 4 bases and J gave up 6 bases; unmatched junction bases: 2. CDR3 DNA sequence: TGCAGCGTTGTACGGGGGGGCAATGAGCAGTTCTTC. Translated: CSVVRGGNEQFF.

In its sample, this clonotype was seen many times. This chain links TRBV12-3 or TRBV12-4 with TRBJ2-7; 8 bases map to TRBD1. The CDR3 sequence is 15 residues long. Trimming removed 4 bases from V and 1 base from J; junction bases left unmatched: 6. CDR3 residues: CASSSLRTGSYEQYF. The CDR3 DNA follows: TGTGCCAGCAGTTCCCTTCGGACAGGGTCCTACGAGCAGTACTTC.

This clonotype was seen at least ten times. CDR3 residues: CASSLDLAAFYEQYF. In nucleotides, the CDR3 is TGTGCCAGCAGCTTAGATCTAGCGGCCTTCTACGAGCAGTACTTC. J is TRBJ2-7 and V is TRBV11-2; 7 bases are shared with TRBD2. V shed 0 bases, J shed 3 bases, and the junction held 5 bases outside the gene matches. This CDR3 has 15 residues. In germline, CDR1 is SGHAT, CDR2 FQNNGV.